The entry that follows covers one TCR beta chain sequence. What it binds is not known. The V end was cut by 6 bases, the J end by 10 bases, with 18 bases between. This CDR3 region has 13 residues. The V gene's germline CDR1 is MNHEY and CDR2 SMNVEV (reference sequence). CD8 cells regarded as naive lacked CD45RO, were positively chosen for CCR7, and omitted terminally differentiated effector memory CD45RA+ cells. Libraries were prepared by immunoSEQ multiplex PCR; TCRdb keeps only in-frame clonotypes and omits some of them. The sample shows some 1,900,000 clones, about 95% of them seen only once. This sample stems from a study of shared clonotypes between healthy human individuals. General observations from the study: Investigators collected only blood, and repertoires in tissues likely differ.

The chain uses TRBV27 and TRBJ1-1, with D perhaps matching TRBD1 (6 bases). Sequencing used naive CD8+ T cells sorted from blood. The TCR sequence derives from a man aged 18-30 years in good health. CDR3 bases: TGTGCCAGCAGGACTCAGGGGCCAGGGGTAGCTTTCTTT. Translated: CASRTQGPGVAFF.